This entry concerns a single T cell receptor beta chain. The antigen remains unidentified. These data originate in a study of STAT5B mutations in CD4+ large granular lymphocyte leukemia. As handled by the study authors: The detection floor for productive clonotype frequency was 2.59 x 10-5. TCRdb keeps only in-frame clones here, not all; method: immunoSEQ multiplex PCR. The DNA was the basis for D and trimming; V, J and clone size are from that table. The table lists tens of thousands of clones, 76% of them singletons. Notes on the study in general: Top patient clones used TRBV06 genes more often: 8/27 versus 2/35 in controls. Patient CD4-sorted repertoires looked more clonal than healthy CD4+ repertoires, even without putative leukemic clones.

Germline values: CDR1 SQVTM, CDR2 ANQGSEA. This CDR3 comprises 14 residues. Trimming pared 5 bases from V and 5 bases from J, leaving 18 bases between. The rearrangement links TRBV29-1 to TRBJ2-5, with D perhaps matching TRBD1 (6 bases). The sample comprised CD4+ T cells from blood buffy coats. The source is a human donor in good health. CDR3 nucleotide sequence: TGCAGCGTTCTGGGACACCCCCCGGGGGAGACCCAGTACTTC. Encoded protein: CSVLGHPPGETQYF.